Listed below are T cell receptor beta chains from one sample, sequenced in a study of cytomegalovirus exposure and HLA in healthy donors. Using immunoSEQ multiplex PCR, the repertoire was profiled, and TCRdb retains in-frame clones only, with some absent. This repertoire shows some 200,000 clones, about 70% found once; its top ten account for about 2.8%. The sample was PBMCs. Receptors originate from a man in his forties in good health and CMV-seropositive. CDR3s include the opening cysteine and the closing phenylalanine or tryptophan. A D gene is named only where the DNA matches it firmly. Clone size is stated in some rows and not others, as once, few, many or a class when expanded.

d_call: TRBD2
v_call: TRBV4-1
clone_size: NA
j_call: TRBJ2-3
cdr3_nt: TGCGCCAGCAGCCCAATAGCGGGGCGTACTAGCACAGATACGCAGTATTTT
cdr3_aa: CASSPIAGRTSTDTQYF

d_call: TRBD2
v_call: TRBV7-6
clone_size: NA
j_call: TRBJ2-1
cdr3_nt: TGTGCCAGCAGCCAAGGGGCGGGGGGCTTGGAGCAGTTCTTC
cdr3_aa: CASSQGAGGLEQFF

d_call: NA
v_call: TRBV4-3
clone_size: few
j_call: TRBJ1-5
cdr3_nt: TGCGCCAGCAGCCAAGACAGGGGAACAAATCAGCCCCAGCATTTT
cdr3_aa: CASSQDRGTNQPQHF

d_call: TRBD1
v_call: TRBV5-5
clone_size: few
j_call: TRBJ1-1
cdr3_nt: TGTGCCAGCAGCTTGGGTTACAGGGGGGACACTGAAGCTTTCTTT
cdr3_aa: CASSLGYRGDTEAFF

d_call: TRBD1
v_call: TRBV7-9
clone_size: NA
j_call: TRBJ1-1
cdr3_nt: TGTGCCAGCAGCTTATCGCAGGGGGTAACTGAAGCTTTCTTT
cdr3_aa: CASSLSQGVTEAFF

d_call: NA
v_call: TRBV9
clone_size: NA
j_call: TRBJ2-3
cdr3_nt: TGTGCCAGCAGCTCCTGGCCGACAGATACGCAGTATTTT
cdr3_aa: CASSSWPTDTQYF

d_call: NA
v_call: TRBV7-8
clone_size: NA
j_call: TRBJ1-2
cdr3_nt: TGTGCCAGCAGCTTAGACAAACCCCCGGGCTACACCTTC
cdr3_aa: CASSLDKPPGYTF

d_call: NA
v_call: TRBV5-1
clone_size: NA
j_call: TRBJ1-4
cdr3_nt: TGCGCCAGCAGCTTGGCCGACAGAAGCAATGAAAAACTGTTTTTT
cdr3_aa: CASSLADRSNEKLFF

d_call: TRBD1
v_call: TRBV7-8
clone_size: NA
j_call: TRBJ1-3
cdr3_nt: TGTGCCAGCAGCCCGCGGACAGGATCTGGAAACACCATATATTTT
cdr3_aa: CASSPRTGSGNTIYF

d_call: TRBD1
v_call: TRBV12-5
clone_size: NA
j_call: TRBJ2-2
cdr3_nt: TGTGCTAGTGGTTTGGTACTATTTAACAGGGGGCTTTACACCGGGGAGCTGTTTTTT
cdr3_aa: CASGLVLFNRGLYTGELFF

d_call: TRBD1
v_call: TRBV6-5
clone_size: NA
j_call: TRBJ2-1
cdr3_nt: TGTGCCAGCAGGGGTCGACAGGGGATAAATGAGCAGTTCTTC
cdr3_aa: CASRGRQGINEQFF

d_call: TRBD1
v_call: TRBV6-5
clone_size: NA
j_call: TRBJ2-7
cdr3_nt: TGTGCCAGCAGTCCATACAGGGGTAGTTCCTACGAGCAGTACTTC
cdr3_aa: CASSPYRGSSYEQYF

d_call: NA
v_call: TRBV6-5
clone_size: NA
j_call: TRBJ2-2
cdr3_nt: TGTGCCAGCAGTGAGACAGGGAACACCGGGGAGCTGTTTTTT
cdr3_aa: CASSETGNTGELFF

d_call: TRBD1
v_call: TRBV7-9
clone_size: NA
j_call: TRBJ1-1
cdr3_nt: TGTGCCAGCAGCTTAGGGACAGGGAGGCCAGCTTTCTTT
cdr3_aa: CASSLGTGRPAFF

d_call: TRBD2
v_call: TRBV27
clone_size: few
j_call: TRBJ2-2
cdr3_nt: TGTGCCAGCAGTCTCCGACTAGCGGGGGGCAACACCGGGGAGCTGTTTTTT
cdr3_aa: CASSLRLAGGNTGELFF

d_call: NA
v_call: TRBV7-5
clone_size: NA
j_call: TRBJ2-2
cdr3_nt: TGTGCCAGAAGCTTATGGACTAGCGGGGGGTCCGAAACCGGGGAGCTGTTTTTT
cdr3_aa: CARSLWTSGGSETGELFF

d_call: TRBD1
v_call: TRBV5-8
clone_size: NA
j_call: TRBJ1-2
cdr3_nt: TGTGCCAGCAGCTTATCAGACAGGGGCTATGGCTACACCTTC
cdr3_aa: CASSLSDRGYGYTF

d_call: TRBD2
v_call: TRBV19
clone_size: NA
j_call: TRBJ2-1
cdr3_nt: TGTGCCAGTAGTATACTTTCAGTACTAGCGGGGGGGAATGAGCAGTTCTTC
cdr3_aa: CASSILSVLAGGNEQFF

d_call: TRBD2
v_call: TRBV20-1
clone_size: NA
j_call: TRBJ2-1
cdr3_nt: TGCAGTGCTAGCCCGGCGGGGGTGCAGTTCTTC
cdr3_aa: CSASPAGVQFF

d_call: TRBD2
v_call: TRBV7-8
clone_size: few
j_call: TRBJ2-3
cdr3_nt: TGTGCCAGCAGCTTAACAACCGGGACTAGCGGGAGAGGTAATACGCAGTATTTT
cdr3_aa: CASSLTTGTSGRGNTQYF

d_call: TRBD2
v_call: TRBV5-4
clone_size: NA
j_call: TRBJ2-7
cdr3_nt: TGTGCCAGCAACCCGGGAGGGCAGGGCACCTACGAGCAGTACTTC
cdr3_aa: CASNPGGQGTYEQYF

d_call: NA
v_call: TRBV9
clone_size: NA
j_call: TRBJ2-2
cdr3_nt: TGTGCCAGCAGCTTCCGATCTAGTACCGGGGAGCTGTTTTTT
cdr3_aa: CASSFRSSTGELFF

d_call: TRBD1
v_call: TRBV5-1
clone_size: few
j_call: TRBJ2-7
cdr3_nt: TGCGCCAGCAGCCTGTCCGGGACAGGAGCCTACGAGCAGTACTTC
cdr3_aa: CASSLSGTGAYEQYF

d_call: TRBD2
v_call: TRBV19
clone_size: NA
j_call: TRBJ2-1
cdr3_nt: TGTGCCAGTAGCCCCTTCGGGGGGACCAACAATGAGCAGTTCTTC
cdr3_aa: CASSPFGGTNNEQFF

d_call: NA
v_call: TRBV6-5
clone_size: NA
j_call: TRBJ2-7
cdr3_nt: TGTGCCAGCAGTGAATACAAAGGGGGCTACGAGCAGTACTTC
cdr3_aa: CASSEYKGGYEQYF

d_call: TRBD1
v_call: TRBV10-3
clone_size: NA
j_call: TRBJ1-6
cdr3_nt: TGTGCCATCAGTGGGGGGGACAGGAGAAATTCACCCCTCCACTTT
cdr3_aa: CAISGGDRRNSPLHF

d_call: TRBD1
v_call: TRBV11-2
clone_size: NA
j_call: TRBJ2-5
cdr3_nt: TGTGCCAGCAGCTTATCGACAGGGGGCGAGTGGGCCCAGTACTTC
cdr3_aa: CASSLSTGGEWAQYF

d_call: TRBD1
v_call: TRBV6-1
clone_size: NA
j_call: TRBJ2-5
cdr3_nt: TGTGCCAGCAGTGGTCGGACAGGAGTGGAGACCCAGTACTTC
cdr3_aa: CASSGRTGVETQYF

d_call: NA
v_call: TRBV7-9
clone_size: NA
j_call: TRBJ2-3
cdr3_nt: TGTGCCAGCAGCTTATCAGGTGGTGCAGATACGCAGTATTTT
cdr3_aa: CASSLSGGADTQYF

d_call: NA
v_call: TRBV29-1
clone_size: NA
j_call: TRBJ2-2
cdr3_nt: TGCAGCGTTGAGAGGCCCAGGGGTCCAAACACCGGGGAGCTGTTTTTT
cdr3_aa: CSVERPRGPNTGELFF

d_call: NA
v_call: TRBV7-2
clone_size: few
j_call: TRBJ1-5
cdr3_nt: TGTGCCAGCAGCCCGGGGGGGCAGCACAATCAGCCCCAGCATTTT
cdr3_aa: CASSPGGQHNQPQHF